The 27 T cell receptor beta chains below were found in one sample sequenced in a study of blood T cell repertoires in COVID-19. Clones were sequenced by immunoSEQ multiplex PCR, and TCRdb holds only the in-frame ones, with some missing. The sample yields roughly 96,000 clones, about 81% seen once. The sample was peripheral blood. The receptors stem from an elderly man with acute or convalescent COVID-19.

The V and J genes are TRBV28 and TRBJ1-3; tentative D call: TRBD1 (6 bases). V was pared by 7 bases and J by 5 bases, with 9 bases between. Germline lookup yields CDR1 MDHEN and CDR2 SYDVKM. The CDR3 loop spans 12 amino acids. CDR3 coding DNA: TGTGCCAGCATCAGGGGTCGAAACACCATATATTTT. This translates into CASIRGRNTIYF.

The J gene is TRBJ2-7, the V gene TRBV6-6; D possibly corresponds to TRBD1 (6 bases). The CDR3 runs 13 residues. V was trimmed by 7 bases and J by 2 bases, leaving 12 bases between them. From germline, CDR1 is MNHNY and CDR2 SVGAGI (reference sequence). This chain's CDR3 is CASKGGTAYEQYF. CDR3 sequence (DNA): TGTGCCAGCAAAGGGGGTACAGCCTACGAGCAGTACTTC.

The rearrangement joins TRBV7-8 to TRBJ1-5; D uncertain. The V gene lost 3 bases and the J gene lost 0 bases, with 3 bases spanning the gap. CDR1 and CDR2 (germline): SGHVS, FQNEAQ. The CDR3 spans 13 residues. Here the CDR3 reads CASSFSSNQPQHF. The CDR3 nucleotides are TGTGCCAGCAGCTTCTCTAGCAATCAGCCCCAGCATTTT.

CDR3 coding DNA: TGTGCCACCAGTACTCGGGGTACGCAGTATTTT. As protein: CATSTRGTQYF. This sequence joins TRBV24-1 and TRBJ2-3; possibly TRBD2 for D (5 bases). This CDR3 has 11 residues. Looked up from germline, CDR1 is KGHDR and CDR2 is SFDVKD. V was cut by 6 bases and J by 8 bases, with 8 bases left in between.

V gene TRBV12-3 or TRBV12-4 combines with J gene TRBJ1-1, with D maybe TRBD1 (5 bases). The CDR3 length is 12 residues. Between the trimmed V and J ends, which lost 3 bases and 8 bases, there was a span of 10 bases. CDR3 protein: CASSFTRAEAFF. The CDR3 nucleotides are TGTGCCAGCAGTTTTACCAGGGCCGAAGCTTTCTTT.

The chain combines TRBV9 with TRBJ2-2; TRBD1 matches at 7 bases. Germline CDR1 reads SGDLS; CDR2 reads YYNGEE. This CDR3 has 13 residues. V lost 3 bases and J lost 5; bases outside the gene matches: 1. CDR3 residues: CASSARGTGELFF. CDR3 nucleotides: TGTGCCAGCAGCGCCAGGGGGACCGGGGAGCTGTTTTTT. The complete variable domain, with remaining parts taken from reference TRBV9 and TRBJ2-2, reads DSGVTQTPKHLITATGQRVTLRCSPRSGDLSVYWYQQSLDQGLQFLIQYYNGEERAKGNILERFSAQQFPDLHSELNLSSLELGDSALYFCASSARGTGELFFGEGSRLTVL.

This clone appeared a single time. CDR3 sequence: CASSLDSLSGNTIYF. The CDR3 region has the DNA TGCGCCAGCAGCTTGGACAGCCTCTCTGGAAACACCATATATTTT. The chain is built from TRBV5-1 and TRBJ1-3, with D unclear. The V and J ends lost 0 bases and 0 bases respectively, with 7 bases between them. The CDR3 covers 15 residues. Germline CDR1 is SGHRS and CDR2 is YFSETQ.

This chain connects TRBV12-3 or TRBV12-4 to TRBJ1-1; D call uncertain. This CDR3 has 13 amino acids. Trimming cost V 7 bases and J 3 bases, with 12 bases left between them. In DNA, the CDR3 is TGTGCCAGCACCCCGGACGGGGACACTGAAGCTTTCTTT. This gives the protein CASTPDGDTEAFF.

This chain links TRBV5-1 with TRBJ2-7, with 9 bases matching TRBD1. CDR1 and CDR2 from the germline V gene are SGHRS and YFSETQ. The CDR3 has 15 amino acids. J was trimmed by 5 bases and V by 7 bases; bases with no gene match: 13. The CDR3 is CASGTGTGRGNEQYF. In nucleotides, the CDR3 is TGCGCCAGCGGAACCGGGACAGGGAGAGGTAACGAGCAGTACTTC.

The genes are TRBV9 and TRBJ2-7, with D possibly TRBD1 on 6 matching bases. The V gene's germline CDR1 is SGDLS and CDR2 YYNGEE. This CDR3 contains 16 residues. The V end was cut by 0 bases, the J end by 3 bases, with 16 bases between. This CDR3 is CASSVDSRQAFYEQYF. DNA of the CDR3: TGTGCCAGCAGCGTAGACTCCCGACAGGCCTTCTACGAGCAGTACTTC.

The chain carries TRBV27 and TRBJ2-5; 9 bases agree with TRBD2. Germline assignment: CDR1 MNHEY and CDR2 SMNVEV (reference sequence). There are 15 residues in the CDR3. V was clipped by 6 bases and J by 5 bases; unmatched bases: 10. In DNA, the CDR3 is TGTGCCAGCAGCCCTACAGCGGGGGGTCTGGAGACCCAGTACTTC. Encoded protein: CASSPTAGGLETQYF.

The gene calls are TRBV5-6 and TRBJ1-2; 7 nucleotides agree with TRBD1. V shed 1 base and J 6 bases; nucleotides not matched to a gene: 6. This CDR3 has 14 amino acids. Germline CDR1 reads SGHDT; CDR2 reads YYEEEE. The CDR3 DNA reads TGTGCCAGCAGCTTGAACAGGGGTTCTCATGGCTACACCTTC. Residues: CASSLNRGSHGYTF.

This CDR3 is CASSLVRGRSNEKLFF. The CDR3 DNA follows: TGTGCCAGCAGCTTAGTGAGGGGGCGGAGTAATGAAAAACTGTTTTTT. This rearrangement joins TRBV7-2 to TRBJ1-4; 7 positions match TRBD1. This CDR3 spans 16 amino acids. Germline V gene sequence: CDR1 SGHTA, CDR2 FQGNSA. The trim removed 1 base at V and 4 bases at J, leaving 6 bases unmatched.

DNA of the CDR3: TGTGCCTGGAGCGCTCTTCAGGGAACTGAAGCTTTCTTT. It is translated as CAWSALQGTEAFF. The gene calls are TRBV30 and TRBJ1-1, with D perhaps TRBD1 (5 bases). The germline V gene encodes CDR1 GTSNPN and CDR2 SVGIG (reference sequence). Trimming took off 3 bases at V and 5 bases at J, with 13 bases between the two ends. This CDR3 is 13 amino acids long.

The chain employs TRBV7-9 and TRBJ1-1, with no clear D. Looked up from germline, CDR1 is SEHNR and CDR2 is FQNEAQ (reference sequence). V was pared by 5 bases and J by 1 base, with 8 bases between. The CDR3 extends over 13 amino acids. CDR3 nucleotide sequence: TGTGCCAGCAGCGTAAGCACGAACACTGAAGCTTTCTTT. It specifies CASSVSTNTEAFF.

J is TRBJ2-1 and V is TRBV5-5, with D possibly being TRBD1 (5 bases). V was pared by 2 bases and J by 1 base, with 7 bases between. Germline CDR1 and CDR2: SGHKS and YYEKEE (reference sequence). The CDR3 consists of 14 residues. Written as DNA, the CDR3 is TGTGCCAGCAGCTTAGGGGTTTCCTACAATGAGCAGTTCTTC. Translated, it gives CASSLGVSYNEQFF.

The chain carries TRBV9 and TRBJ2-3; TRBD1 is a possible D gene (6 bases). The CDR3 extends over 13 amino acids. Trimming left V 7 bases short and J 1 base short, with 10 bases between. CDR1 is SGDLS and CDR2 is YYNGEE in the germline V gene. As DNA, the CDR3 is TGTGCCAGCCAGGGGTACGGCACAGATACGCAGTATTTT. Its protein product is CASQGYGTDTQYF.

The rearrangement joins TRBV24-1 to TRBJ1-5; D call uncertain. V dropped 4 bases and J dropped 3 bases, with 15 bases sitting between them. The CDR3 has 16 residues. Germline CDR1 KGHDR, CDR2 SFDVKD. CDR3: CATSDPLRGDNQPQHF. The CDR3 DNA reads as TGTGCCACCAGTGACCCCTTGCGGGGAGACAATCAGCCCCAGCATTTT.

This chain connects TRBV3-1 (or the pseudogene TRBV3-2) to TRBJ1-1, with 7 bases identical to TRBD1. Trimming took 4 bases from V and 2 from J; bases not matched to a gene: 10. The CDR3 loop spans 16 amino acids. Germline values: CDR1 LGHDT, CDR2 YNNKEL (reference sequence). The CDR3 DNA reads TGTGCCAGCAGCCGAGTTACAGGGGAAAGAAACACTGAAGCTTTCTTT. Translation gives CASSRVTGERNTEAFF.

This chain connects TRBV5-1 to TRBJ2-6; no clear D. V gave up 4 bases and J gave up 0 bases, with 8 bases separating them. The V gene's germline CDR1 is SGHRS and CDR2 YFSETQ. This CDR3 spans 15 amino acids. CDR3 sequence reads: CASSPPLSGANVLTF. CDR3 DNA sequence: TGCGCCAGCAGCCCTCCCCTCTCTGGGGCCAACGTCCTGACTTTC.

The gene calls are TRBV6-1 and TRBJ1-2; 10 nucleotides match TRBD1. Germline CDR1 and CDR2: MNHNS and SASEGT. The J segment lost 10 bases and the V segment lost 5 bases, leaving 10 bases of the junction unmatched. CDR3 size: 14 residues. The CDR3 region is CASSSRGGQGNYTF. The CDR3 nucleotides read TGTGCCAGCAGTTCCCGGGGGGGACAGGGGAACTACACCTTC.

CDR3 nucleotides: TGTGCCAGCAGTTCTCCTCCCAGGACAGGGTGGTACGAGCAGTACTTC. Residues: CASSSPPRTGWYEQYF. The chain carries TRBV2 and TRBJ2-7; 8 bases are shared with TRBD1. Trimming took 5 bases from V and 4 from J; bases not matched to a gene: 13. CDR3 length: 16 amino acids. Germline V gene data show CDR1 as SNHLY and CDR2 as FYNNEI.

The chain links TRBV4-1 to TRBJ2-7, with 7 bases aligning to TRBD1. V was pared by 1 base and J by 5 bases, with 8 bases of the junction left unmatched. The germline gives CDR1 MGHRA, CDR2 YSYEKL. This CDR3 has 15 amino acids. The CDR3 is CASSQVPTGPHEQYF. CDR3 DNA: TGCGCCAGCAGCCAAGTCCCGACAGGGCCCCACGAGCAGTACTTC.

The rearrangement joins TRBV19 to TRBJ2-3; a possible D gene is TRBD2 (6 bases). This CDR3 is 16 amino acids long. V lost 5 bases and J 2 bases, leaving 17 bases between the germline ends. Germline CDR1 and CDR2: LNHDA and SQIVND (reference sequence). CDR3 DNA sequence: TGTGCCAGTAGTTTTACTAGCCCGCTTTCCACAGATACGCAGTATTTT. It yields the protein CASSFTSPLSTDTQYF.

This chain links TRBV5-5 with TRBJ2-2, with TRBD2 matching over 7 bases. The CDR3 covers 16 residues. Per the germline V gene, CDR1 is SGHKS and CDR2 is YYEKEE (reference sequence). V lost 1 base to trimming and J lost 1 base; unmatched junction nucleotides: 4. The DNA of the CDR3 is TGTGCCAGCAGCTTGACGGGGGGATTGAACACCGGGGAGCTGTTTTTT. It is translated as CASSLTGGLNTGELFF.

The gene calls are TRBV7-2 and TRBJ1-2, with D tentatively TRBD1 (6 bases). The CDR3 contains 14 residues. Germline V gene data show CDR1 as SGHTA and CDR2 as FQGNSA. Trimming took 5 bases from V and 3 from J, leaving 13 bases between them. CDR3 protein: CASSLTTGDYGYTF. In nucleotides, the CDR3 is TGTGCCAGCAGCCTCACGACAGGCGACTATGGCTACACCTTC.

This clone was seen a single time. The chain has TRBV3-1 (or the pseudogene TRBV3-2) and TRBJ2-1, with 10 bases fitting TRBD2. The junction had 11 bases not matched to a gene; V was cut back by 5 bases and J by 7 bases. CDR1 is LGHDT, CDR2 YNNKEL, per germline (reference sequence). The CDR3 has 16 amino acids. The CDR3 is CASSKTSGSGLNEQFF. In nucleotides, the CDR3 is TGTGCCAGCAGCAAGACTAGCGGGTCTGGGCTGAATGAGCAGTTCTTC.